Given below is one T cell receptor (beta chain) in context. Its antigen is still unknown. Clinical symptoms, serum thyroxine, TRAb, thyroid ultrasound and orbital computed tomography determined diagnosis. This sample was taken from a study of Graves' ophthalmopathy and Graves' hyperthyroidism. About the study: Specimen type is peripheral blood, obtained at initial diagnosis before any treatment. Broader study findings: Detection in blood was also observed for most expanded thyroid clonotypes above 0.001 frequency. Predictions made by the model for ophthalmopathy progression reached under 71% sensitivity and almost 75% specificity.

Germline V gene sequence: CDR1 LGHNA, CDR2 YNFKEQ. The V and J ends lost 4 bases and 2 bases respectively, with 18 bases between them. The CDR3 sequence is 16 residues long. Scientists amplified the TCR beta CDR3 regions from RNA transcripts. HTBI primers primed a first-round RT-PCR, and a second-round multiplex PCR followed. Each CDR3 protein is one row after TCRdb ran MiXCR on the multiplex PCR reads. The sample shows some 400,000 distinct CDR3 sequences, about 16% of them seen only once. The sample comprised peripheral blood. This TCR was sampled from a young woman with Graves' ophthalmopathy. J is TRBJ2-7 and V is TRBV4-2, with D possibly being TRBD2 (6 bases). The CDR3 region has the DNA TGTGCCAGCAGCCCAGGAGGGGCCACCTCCCCCTACGAGCAGTACTTC. Amino acids: CASSPGGATSPYEQYF.